This is a list of T cell receptor beta chains from one sample in a study of blood T cells in healthy people across ages. TCRdb fed the 5' RACE reads into MiXCR, producing one record per CDR3 protein. The sample carries approximately 880,000 distinct CDR3 sequences, 45% to 50% recorded once. Sequencing used blood. These receptors were taken from a young man in good health. Each CDR3 is given with its conserved first and last residue. Fields, in order: J gene, V gene, clone size, D gene, CDR3 protein, CDR3 DNA. The D gene is left open where the match is weak. The listing skips clone size in some rows; elsewhere it reads once, few, many or a size class.

>TRBJ1-5|TRBV6-2/TRBV6-3|few|.
CASSSARGSGNQPQHF
TGTGCCAGCAGTTCCGCGCGGGGGAGTGGCAATCAGCCCCAGCATTTT
>TRBJ1-1|TRBV6-4|few|.
CASSIRRVSVRKAFF
TGTGCCAGCAGCATTAGAAGAGTCTCCGTTCGGAAAGCTTTCTTT
>TRBJ2-1|TRBV20-1|.|.
CSARDAYNNEQFF
TGCAGTGCTAGAGACGCTTACAACAATGAGCAGTTCTTC
>TRBJ1-2|TRBV7-3|.|.
CASSLRTGRYGYTF
TGTGCCAGCAGCTTAAGAACAGGGAGGTATGGCTACACCTTC
>TRBJ2-3|TRBV7-2|.|TRBD1
CASSLKGQPTQYF
TGTGCCAGCAGCTTAAAGGGACAGCCGACGCAGTATTTT
>TRBJ2-7|TRBV3-1|.|.
CASSQARGASYEQYF
TGTGCCAGCAGCCAAGCGCGGGGAGCGTCCTACGAGCAGTACTTC
>TRBJ2-1|TRBV3-1|few|.
CASSHRRGNEQFF
TGTGCCAGCAGCCATCGGCGGGGCAATGAGCAGTTCTTC
>TRBJ1-1|TRBV5-1|.|.
CASGRDGNTEAFF
TGCGCCAGCGGGCGGGACGGCAACACTGAAGCTTTCTTT
>TRBJ2-5|TRBV7-9|.|.
CASSRNRETQYF
TGTGCCAGCAGCCGCAACCGAGAGACCCAGTACTTC
>TRBJ2-7|TRBV29-1|many|.
CSVLGVHEQYF
TGCAGCGTTCTAGGGGTCCACGAGCAGTACTTC
>TRBJ1-2|TRBV7-2|once|TRBD1
CASSFATGYGYTF
TGTGCCAGCAGCTTCGCGACAGGGTATGGCTACACCTTC
>TRBJ1-2|TRBV7-3|few|TRBD1
CASSSDRGGNYGYTF
TGTGCCAGCAGCTCCGACAGGGGAGGGAACTATGGCTACACCTTC
>TRBJ1-1|TRBV7-2|.|.
CASSSQGSMNTEAFF
TGTGCCAGCAGCTCGCAGGGCTCCATGAACACTGAAGCTTTCTTT
>TRBJ2-1|TRBV11-3|.|.
CASSSEDYNEQFF
TGTGCCAGCAGCTCCGAGGACTATAATGAGCAGTTCTTC
>TRBJ2-7|TRBV20-1|.|.
CSAIEISYEQYF
TGCAGTGCTATTGAGATTTCCTACGAGCAGTACTTC
>TRBJ1-5|TRBV12-3/TRBV12-4|.|.
CASSFEITVQHF
TGTGCCAGCAGTTTCGAAATCACTGTCCAGCATTTT
>TRBJ2-5|TRBV4-1|.|.
CASSQDPNWQVEETQYF
TGCGCCAGCAGCCAAGATCCTAACTGGCAAGTCGAAGAGACCCAGTACTTC
>TRBJ1-3|TRBV3-1|many|.
CASSMSGNTIYF
TGTGCCAGCAGCATGAGTGGAAACACCATATATTTT
>TRBJ2-3|TRBV4-1|once|.
CASSRKPTDTQYF
TGCGCCAGCAGCCGAAAGCCCACAGATACGCAGTATTTT
>TRBJ2-1|TRBV4-3|.|.
CASSQEQGWEEQFF
TGCGCCAGCAGCCAAGAACAGGGTTGGGAGGAGCAGTTCTTC
>TRBJ1-5|TRBV5-6|.|TRBD1
CASSLTGGVHQPQHF
TGTGCCAGCAGCCTGACAGGGGGCGTTCATCAGCCCCAGCATTTT
>TRBJ1-5|TRBV28|once|.
CASSPPRRAQPQHF
TGTGCCAGCAGCCCTCCAAGGAGGGCTCAGCCCCAGCATTTT
>TRBJ2-7|TRBV21-1|.|.
CASSNKGRWRICSYEQYF
TGTGCCAGCAGCAATAAAGGTCGTTGGAGGATTTGCTCCTACGAGCAGTACTTC
>TRBJ2-6|TRBV3-1|.|TRBD1
CASSLASGTGKGANVLTF
TGTGCCAGCAGCTTAGCGTCCGGGACAGGGAAAGGGGCCAACGTCCTGACTTTC
>TRBJ1-2|TRBV6-5|.|TRBD1
CASDPTGGQGYTF
TGTGCCAGCGATCCGACAGGGGGCCAAGGCTACACCTTC
>TRBJ2-7|TRBV18|.|.
CASSPRPGIDEQYF
TGCGCCAGCTCACCCAGGCCCGGGATCGACGAGCAGTACTTC
>TRBJ2-6|TRBV5-1|few|.
CASSLDRASGANVLTF
TGCGCCAGCAGCTTGGACAGAGCCTCTGGGGCCAACGTCCTGACTTTC
>TRBJ2-1|TRBV13|.|TRBD2
CASSRPTGTSGLGEQFF
TGTGCCAGCAGCCGACCAACCGGGACTAGCGGGTTGGGTGAGCAGTTCTTC
>TRBJ2-5|TRBV3-1|.|.
CASSQRDQETQYF
TGTGCCAGCAGCCAGAGGGATCAAGAGACCCAGTACTTC
>TRBJ2-7|TRBV18|few|TRBD1
CASSQQGDRYEQYF
TGTGCCAGCTCACAGCAGGGGGATCGGTACGAGCAGTACTTC
>TRBJ2-1|TRBV28|.|.
CASSRAGRAEGNEQFF
TGTGCCAGCAGTCGGGCGGGACGAGCGGAAGGAAATGAGCAGTTCTTC
>TRBJ2-1|TRBV4-1|few|TRBD1
CASSQVGTGGVYNEQFF
TGCGCCAGCAGCCAAGTAGGAACAGGGGGCGTCTACAATGAGCAGTTCTTC
>TRBJ1-2|TRBV24-1|once|.
CATSGRGDYGYTF
TGTGCCACCAGTGGCCGGGGGGACTATGGCTACACCTTC
>TRBJ1-1|TRBV12-3/TRBV12-4|.|.
CASSLFEGQTEAFF
TGTGCCAGCAGTTTATTTGAAGGACAGACTGAAGCTTTCTTT
>TRBJ2-1|TRBV28|.|.
CASRTVTVGHHQFF
TGTGCCAGCCGAACGGTGACCGTGGGGCATCATCAGTTCTTC
>TRBJ2-3|TRBV13|.|TRBD2
CASSVIYGLADTDTQYF
TGTGCCAGCAGCGTTATTTACGGACTAGCGGACACAGATACGCAGTATTTT